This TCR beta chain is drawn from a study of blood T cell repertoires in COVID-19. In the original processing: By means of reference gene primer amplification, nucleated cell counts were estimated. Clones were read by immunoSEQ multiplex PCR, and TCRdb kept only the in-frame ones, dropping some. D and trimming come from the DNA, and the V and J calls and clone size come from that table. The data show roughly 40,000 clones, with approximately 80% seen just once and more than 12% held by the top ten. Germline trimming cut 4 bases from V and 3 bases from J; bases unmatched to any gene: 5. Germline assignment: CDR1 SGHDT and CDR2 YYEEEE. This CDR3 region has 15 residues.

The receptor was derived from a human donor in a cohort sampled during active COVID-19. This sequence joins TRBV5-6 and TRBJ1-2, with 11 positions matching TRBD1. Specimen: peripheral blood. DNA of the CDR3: TGTGCCAGCAGCCTCCTGGGACAGGGGGACTATGGCTACACCTTC. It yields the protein CASSLLGQGDYGYTF. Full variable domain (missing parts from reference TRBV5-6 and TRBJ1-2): DAGVTQSPTHLIKTRGQQVTLRCSPKSGHDTVSWYQQALGQGPQFIFQYYEEEERQRGNFPDRFSGHQFPNYSSELNVNALLLGDSALYLCASSLLGQGDYGYTFGSGTRLTVV.